The 15 T cell receptor beta chains in this list originate from one sample, sequenced in a study of OX40 agonist ivuxolimab in advanced cancers. Produced via immunoSEQ multiplex PCR; TCRdb's table is partial and in-frame only. The data show about 87,000 clones, with 83% seen just once and more than 0.7% held by the top ten. Sequences were derived from CD4+ or CD8+ T cells sorted from blood, sampled in a trial of the OX40 agonist ivuxolimab. Receptors were obtained from an adult with an advanced solid tumor such as melanoma, head and neck, liver or kidney cancer.

The rearrangement links TRBV30 to TRBJ1-3; unclear D gene. Germline-derived CDR1 and CDR2 are GTSNPN and SVGIG (reference sequence). The CDR3 runs 15 residues. V lost 6 bases and J lost 0, with 15 bases in between. For the CDR3, the DNA is TGTGCCTGCCTCCGGACGGTGAGCTCTGGAAACACCATATATTTT. This codes for CACLRTVSSGNTIYF. Combining the CDR3 with reference TRBV30 and TRBJ1-3 gives the whole variable domain SQTIHQWPATLVQPVGSPLSLECTVEGTSNPNLYWYRQAAGRGLQLLFYSVGIGQISSEVPQNLSASRPQDRQFILSSKKLLLSDSGFYLCACLRTVSSGNTIYFGEGSWLTVV.

V usage is TRBV5-5 and J usage is TRBJ2-7; D assignment may be TRBD1 or TRBD2 (5 bases each). Trimming took 1 base from V and 0 from J, leaving 11 bases between them. Germline V CDR1 and CDR2: SGHKS, YYEKEE (reference sequence). This CDR3 contains 15 residues. The CDR3 reads CASSLSGTVSYEQYF. CDR3 in DNA: TGTGCCAGCAGCTTGTCCGGGACGGTCTCCTACGAGCAGTACTTC.

This rearrangement joins TRBV29-1 to TRBJ2-3; 8 bases map to TRBD2. V shed 0 bases and J 4 bases; nucleotides not matched to a gene: 6. The CDR3 has 15 amino acids. Germline values: CDR1 SQVTM, CDR2 ANQGSEA. In nucleotides, the CDR3 is TGCAGCGTTGAAGAGGGTAGCGGGGTTGCAGATACGCAGTATTTT. Protein product: CSVEEGSGVADTQYF.

The chain carries TRBV5-6 and TRBJ2-1, with a tentative D call TRBD1 (6 bases). V was pared by 4 bases and J by 5 bases, with 13 bases between. The length of the CDR3 is 14 residues. CDR1 SGHDT and CDR2 YYEEEE come from the germline V gene. CDR3 DNA: TGTGCCAGCAGCCCGATACAGGGTAACAATGAGCAGTTCTTC. Amino acids: CASSPIQGNNEQFF.

This rearrangement joins TRBV30 to TRBJ1-6; D call uncertain. CDR3 length: 12 amino acids. The V end lost 6 bases, the J end lost 10 bases, and 13 bases lay between the germline ends. CDR1 and CDR2 (germline): GTSNPN, SVGIG (reference sequence). DNA of the CDR3: TGTGCCTGTGGACTGTCGGCCTCACCCCTCCACTTT. Translation gives CACGLSASPLHF.

The rearrangement links TRBV28 to TRBJ2-3; TRBD1 agrees at 10 bases. The trim removed 5 bases at V and 3 bases at J, leaving 8 bases unmatched. CDR1 and CDR2 from the germline V gene are MDHEN and SYDVKM. The CDR3 runs to 16 residues. The CDR3 loop is CASSPRQGARTDTQYF. The CDR3 DNA sequence: TGTGCCAGCAGTCCTCGACAGGGGGCGAGGACAGATACGCAGTATTTT.

The J gene is TRBJ2-1, the V gene TRBV12-5; the D gene is possibly TRBD2 (6 bases). The CDR3 is 14 amino acids. The V gene's germline CDR1 is LGHNT and CDR2 FRNRAP. V lost 6 bases and J lost 6, with 15 bases in between. CDR3 DNA: TGTGCTAGTGGCCGGGACTCCCACCCCAATGAGCAGTTCTTC. Translating gives CASGRDSHPNEQFF.

The chain's CDR3 is CASSPPIGGGQLHEQFF. CDR3 in DNA: TGTGCCAGCAGCCCCCCTATCGGCGGCGGGCAACTCCATGAGCAGTTCTTC. The chain combines TRBV25-1 with TRBJ2-1, with D possibly TRBD2 on 5 matching bases. This CDR3 is 17 amino acids long. V was cut by 6 bases and J by 8 bases, with 26 bases left in between. CDR1 and CDR2 (germline): MGHDK, SYGVNS.

The V and J genes are TRBV4-2 and TRBJ2-3, with 11 bases matching TRBD2. The junction had 7 bases not matched to a gene; V was cut back by 4 bases and J by 7 bases. Germline lookup yields CDR1 LGHNA and CDR2 YNFKEQ. The length of the CDR3 is 15 residues. The CDR3 reads CASSPGTSGTNTQYF. DNA for the CDR3: TGTGCCAGCAGCCCGGGGACTAGCGGTACCAATACGCAGTATTTT.

This sequence joins TRBV11-2 and TRBJ2-5; 7 nucleotides align to TRBD2. Germline CDR1 SGHAT, CDR2 FQNNGV. CDR3 length equals 16 residues. J gave up 3 bases and V 4 bases, and 11 bases lay outside the gene matches. CDR3 bases: TGTGCCAGCAGCTCGCGATCGGCTAGCGGTAAAGAGACCCAGTACTTC. Amino acids: CASSSRSASGKETQYF.

The genes are TRBV19 and TRBJ2-5; 11 bases match TRBD2. Germline values: CDR1 LNHDA, CDR2 SQIVND (reference sequence). The CDR3 covers 15 residues. V trimming: 5 bases; J trimming: 5 bases; junction bases outside the gene matches: 7. This CDR3 reads CASSGASGGWETQYF. CDR3 DNA sequence: TGTGCCAGTAGTGGCGCTAGCGGGGGGTGGGAGACCCAGTACTTC.

In this sample, this clone turned up a few times. This sequence joins TRBV11-2 and TRBJ2-7; unclear D gene. The V end was cut by 2 bases, the J end by 0 bases, with 8 bases between. The CDR3 loop spans 14 amino acids. The V gene's germline CDR1 is SGHAT and CDR2 FQNNGV. Written as DNA, the CDR3 is TGTGCCAGCAGCTTACGCGGACCCTCCTACGAGCAGTACTTC. This encodes CASSLRGPSYEQYF. Combining the CDR3 with reference TRBV11-2 and TRBJ2-7 gives the whole variable domain EAGVAQSPRYKIIEKRQSVAFWCNPISGHATLYWYQQILGQGPKLLIQFQNNGVVDDSQLPKDRFSAERLKGVDSTLKIQPAKLEDSAVYLCASSLRGPSYEQYFGPGTRLTVT.

The chain recombines TRBV18 with TRBJ1-4; tentative D call: TRBD1 (5 bases). Trimming cost V 1 base and J 8 bases, with 17 bases left between them. CDR3 size: 16 residues. CDR1 and CDR2 (germline): KGHSH, LQKENI. In nucleotides, the CDR3 is TGTGCCAGCTCACCACTTCCGTCCACAGGAGAGGAAAAACTGTTTTTT. It is translated as CASSPLPSTGEEKLFF.

The J gene is TRBJ2-1, the V gene TRBV7-8; 11 nucleotides align to TRBD2. V lost 6 bases and J lost 9; bases outside the gene matches: 10. This CDR3 region has 15 residues. The V gene's germline CDR1 is SGHVS and CDR2 FQNEAQ. CDR3 amino acids: CASSLSGGASGEQFF. The CDR3 DNA is TGTGCCAGCAGTCTTAGCGGGGGGGCTTCGGGTGAGCAGTTCTTC.

The gene calls are TRBV5-1 and TRBJ1-2, with D tentatively TRBD1 (5 bases). The CDR3 sequence is 13 residues long. Germline V gene sequence: CDR1 SGHRS, CDR2 YFSETQ. V was pared by 4 bases and J by 6 bases, with 13 bases between. The CDR3 DNA sequence: TGCGCCAGCAGCCAGCAGGGTGGGGATGGCTACACCTTC. This encodes CASSQQGGDGYTF.